Below are 28 T cell receptor beta chains sequenced from a single sample in a study of T cells after yellow fever vaccination. TCRdb called the 5' RACE reads again in MiXCR, with one record for every CDR3 protein. The data hold 500,000 to 550,000 distinct CDR3 sequences, with less than 25% observed a single time. The starting material was PBMCs, obtained around 3 weeks after the first yellow fever vaccination. Receptors originate from a man younger than 30 who received the YFV17D yellow fever vaccine.

This clonotype was seen a few times. J is TRBJ1-5 and V is TRBV7-2; D might be TRBD1 (5 bases). Germline V gene data show CDR1 as SGHTA and CDR2 as FQGNSA. CDR3 length: 15 residues. Trimming cost V 2 bases and J 3 bases, with 11 bases left between them. As DNA, the CDR3 is TGTGCCAGCAGCTTAACAGGCGGGCCCAATCAGCCCCAGCATTTT. It codes for CASSLTGGPNQPQHF.

This clonotype occurred a few times. The V call is TRBV10-3, the J call TRBJ2-7; D might be TRBD1 (7 bases). CDR1 ENHRY and CDR2 SYGVKD come from the germline V gene. V lost 0 bases, J lost 0 bases, and 9 bases lay in between. The CDR3 sequence is 15 residues long. CDR3 residues: CAISESRDSSYEQYF. For the CDR3, the DNA is TGTGCCATCAGTGAGTCGCGGGACAGCTCCTACGAGCAGTACTTC.

This clonotype was seen more than once but under ten times. J is TRBJ2-2 and V is TRBV27; D is ambiguous. Trimming shortened V by 5 bases and J by 6 bases, and 7 bases separated the two germline ends. CDR3 size: 12 residues. Germline CDR1 reads MNHEY; CDR2 reads SMNVEV (reference sequence). The chain's CDR3 is CASSPNAGELFF. In DNA, the CDR3 is TGTGCCAGCAGTCCTAATGCCGGGGAGCTGTTTTTT.

The CDR3 sequence is CASSESTGQETQYF. The CDR3 DNA follows: TGTGCCAGCAGTGAGTCGACAGGGCAAGAGACCCAGTACTTC. The genes are TRBV2 and TRBJ2-5; 7 bases match TRBD1. The CDR3 extends over 14 amino acids. V was clipped by 3 bases and J by 2 bases; unmatched bases: 3. CDR1 and CDR2 from the germline V gene are SNHLY and FYNNEI.

This rearrangement joins TRBV7-9 to TRBJ2-7, with 9 bases lining up with TRBD1. Germline loops: CDR1 SEHNR, CDR2 FQNEAQ (reference sequence). CDR3 length: 14 residues. The V segment lost 7 bases and the J segment 5 bases; nucleotides outside the gene matches: 9. The CDR3 region has the DNA TGTGCCAGCACCTACAGGGGGCGAAGGCACGAGCAGTACGTC. Its protein product is CASTYRGRRHEQYV.

Concerning this clonotype itself: One end of the junction is discordant with germline, which a read error may explain. J is TRBJ1-1 and V is TRBV7-9, with D unclear. Per the germline V gene, CDR1 is SEHNR and CDR2 is FQNEAQ (reference sequence). The CDR3 loop spans 14 amino acids. The CDR3 coding sequence is TGTCCCAGCAGCTCCCTCGGTTTGAGCTCTGAAGCTTTCTTT. Residues: CPSSSLGLSSEAFF.

The rearrangement joins TRBV7-9 to TRBJ2-3; D unclear. The length of the CDR3 is 13 residues. V was shortened by 4 bases and J by 8 bases, with 13 bases between the two germline ends. Germline V CDR1 and CDR2: SEHNR, FQNEAQ (reference sequence). CDR3 amino acids: CASSSPQMVTQYF. As DNA, the CDR3 is TGTGCCAGCAGCTCCCCCCAAATGGTTACGCAGTATTTT.

This clonotype was detected ten times or more. J is TRBJ2-3 and V is TRBV9; D is unclear. V gave up 4 bases and J gave up 6 bases, with 12 bases separating them. There are 13 residues in the CDR3. Germline values: CDR1 SGDLS, CDR2 YYNGEE. The CDR3 sequence: CASSPHGSDTQYF. CDR3 sequence (DNA): TGTGCCAGCAGCCCCCACGGATCCGATACGCAGTATTTT. Together with reference TRBV9 and TRBJ2-3, the CDR3 gives the full variable domain: DSGVTQTPKHLITATGQRVTLRCSPRSGDLSVYWYQQSLDQGLQFLIQYYNGEERAKGNILERFSAQQFPDLHSELNLSSLELGDSALYFCASSPHGSDTQYFGPGTRLTVL.

The rearrangement joins TRBV7-9 to TRBJ1-4, with D maybe TRBD1 (6 bases). Germline CDR1 is SEHNR and CDR2 is FQNEAQ (reference sequence). There are 14 residues in the CDR3. V was pared by 4 bases and J by 5 bases, with 11 bases between. CDR3 nucleotides: TGTGCCAGCAGCTACAGGGCAGAGAATGAAAAACTGTTTTTT. Protein product: CASSYRAENEKLFF. Variable domain in full (rest from reference TRBV7-9 and TRBJ1-4): DTGVSQNPRHKITKRGQNVTFRCDPISEHNRLYWYRQTLGQGPEFLTYFQNEAQLEKSRLLSDRFSAERPKGSFSTLEIQRTEQGDSAMYLCASSYRAENEKLFFGSGTQLSVL.

This clonotype was seen a handful of times. J is TRBJ2-1 and V is TRBV7-9; 12 bases line up with TRBD1. This CDR3 comprises 15 residues. The germline CDR1 and CDR2 sequences are SEHNR and FQNEAQ (reference sequence). V was clipped by 7 bases and J by 9 bases; unmatched bases: 10. CDR3 DNA sequence: TGTGCCAGCAAGCTCGGGACAGGGGGCTTGGGTGAGCAGTTCTTC. Residues: CASKLGTGGLGEQFF.

This clonotype was seen repeatedly, ten times or more. The chain carries TRBV7-2 and TRBJ1-2; TRBD1 might be the D (5 bases). CDR1 is SGHTA, CDR2 FQGNSA, per germline. V lost 4 bases and J 3 bases, leaving 9 bases between the germline ends. The CDR3 runs to 13 residues. CDR3 in DNA: TGTGCCAGCAGCTCCACCAGGGACTATGGCTACACCTTC. Amino acids: CASSSTRDYGYTF.

In its sample, this clonotype was seen a few times. The CDR3 DNA sequence: TGTGCCAGCAGTGAAGACAGGGCCTATAATTCACCCCTCCACTTT. Translated, it gives CASSEDRAYNSPLHF. The gene calls are TRBV6-1 and TRBJ1-6; weak D call: TRBD1 (6 bases). Per germline, CDR1 MNHNS and CDR2 SASEGT. The V end lost 1 base, the J end lost 2 bases, and 6 bases lay between the germline ends. The CDR3 is made up of 15 amino acids.

This clonotype showed up just a few times. The V call is TRBV15, the J call TRBJ2-7; D unclear. Germline V gene lookup returns CDR1 LNHNV and CDR2 YYDKDF (reference sequence). The CDR3 is 12 amino acids. V shed 3 bases and J shed 5 bases, with 8 bases lying between them. CDR3 sequence: CATSRGWDEQYF. The CDR3 DNA is TGTGCCACCAGCAGGGGATGGGACGAGCAGTACTTC.

This clonotype was counted only a few times. The V call is TRBV4-3, the J call TRBJ2-3; D is unclear. Germline CDR1 LGHNA, CDR2 YSLEER. CDR3 length: 16 residues. Trimming pared 1 base from V and 1 base from J, leaving 12 bases between. CDR3 coding DNA: TGCGCCAGCAGCCAAGGTGTGGCTAGACGCACAGATACGCAGTATTTT. Translating it yields CASSQGVARRTDTQYF.

The J gene is TRBJ2-7, the V gene TRBV29-1, with TRBD1 identical over 9 bases. V gave up 5 bases and J gave up 2 bases; unmatched junction bases: 7. Germline values: CDR1 SQVTM, CDR2 ANQGSEA. This CDR3 is built from 14 residues. The CDR3 DNA reads TGCAGCGTTCACGACAGGGGGATGGCCTACGAGCAGTACTTC. Protein sequence: CSVHDRGMAYEQYF.

The chain's CDR3 is CASSQDVGTPYEQYF. DNA of the CDR3: TGCGCCAGCAGCCAAGATGTGGGGACACCCTACGAGCAGTACTTC. V and J are TRBV4-3 and TRBJ2-7, with D possibly TRBD1 on 6 matching bases. The CDR3 contains 15 residues. The V gene lost 0 bases and the J gene lost 2 bases, with 11 bases spanning the gap. In germline, CDR1 is LGHNA, CDR2 YSLEER.

This clonotype was seen a few times. The chain links TRBV6-4 to TRBJ2-3, with D hard to call. With 0 bases removed from V and 7 bases from J, the gap between germline ends came to 11 bases. This CDR3 region has 14 residues. CDR1 MRHNA and CDR2 SNTAGT come from the germline V gene. This CDR3 is CASSDSVGSNTQYF. The DNA for the CDR3 is TGTGCCAGCAGTGACTCAGTGGGTTCGAATACGCAGTATTTT.

The sample holds a few counts of this clonotype. The chain employs TRBV12-3 or TRBV12-4 and TRBJ1-6; no clear D gene. This CDR3 spans 14 amino acids. Trimming took 6 bases from V and 7 from J, leaving 13 bases between them. CDR3 nucleotides: TGTGCCAGCAGCCCCGTCATCTGGAATTCACCCCTCCACTTT. This translates into CASSPVIWNSPLHF.

The genes are TRBV7-2 and TRBJ1-2; no firm D call. Trimming cost V 3 bases and J 6 bases, with 14 bases left between them. Germline V lookup: CDR1 SGHTA, CDR2 FQGNSA. The CDR3 covers 14 residues. In DNA, the CDR3 is TGTGCCAGCAGCTTTCTAACATTGGGCCATGGCTACACCTTC. This codes for CASSFLTLGHGYTF.

This clonotype was observed a handful of times. The chain couples TRBV24-1 to TRBJ2-7; the D gene is possibly TRBD1 (5 bases). This CDR3 has 15 residues. The V and J ends lost 9 bases and 0 bases respectively, with 17 bases between them. Per germline, CDR1 KGHDR and CDR2 SFDVKD. The chain's CDR3 is CATPLETASSYEQYF. The CDR3 nucleotides are TGTGCCACCCCCCTTGAGACAGCGAGCTCCTACGAGCAGTACTTC.

The chain is built from TRBV12-3 or TRBV12-4 and TRBJ1-3; TRBD1 matches 9 bases. J lost 3 bases, V lost 6 bases, and 6 bases had no gene match. This CDR3 has 15 residues. CDR3 DNA sequence: TGTGCCAGCAGAAAACAGGGGGCGGGTGGAAACACCATATATTTT. Translated, it gives CASRKQGAGGNTIYF.

Comment on this clonotype: A much larger clone sits a single nucleotide away, making a read error possible. The CDR3 is CASSEGGDTGELFF. CDR3 nucleotide sequence: TGTGCCAGCAGTGAGGGGGGGGACACCGGGGAGCTGTTTTTT. The genes are TRBV6-1 and TRBJ2-2; 7 bases align to TRBD2. Per germline, CDR1 MNHNS and CDR2 SASEGT. This CDR3 spans 14 amino acids. V shed 3 bases, J shed 3 bases, and the junction held 1 base outside the gene matches.

This clonotype was seen only a few times. The junction departs from the called germline gene at one end, perhaps through a read error. This chain links TRBV12-3 or TRBV12-4 with TRBJ1-2, with D maybe TRBD1 (5 bases). The CDR3 sequence is 12 residues long. CDR3 residues: CASRLGGVGYTF. For the CDR3, the DNA is TGTGCCAGCCGTTTGGGGGGGGTTGGCTACACCTTC.

The chain has TRBV20-1 and TRBJ2-1, with 14 nucleotides matching TRBD2. CDR3 size: 17 residues. Germline CDR1 is DFQATT and CDR2 is SNEGSKA (reference sequence). The ends lost 6 bases at V and 0 bases at J; junction bases unmatched: 7. This CDR3 reads CSAPGLAGAHSYNEQFF. The CDR3 bases are TGCAGTGCCCCGGGACTAGCGGGGGCCCACTCCTACAATGAGCAGTTCTTC.

This clonotype appeared many times. The J gene is TRBJ1-1, the V gene TRBV29-1, with unresolved D. V was pared by 7 bases and J by 4 bases, with 10 bases between. Per the germline V gene, CDR1 is SQVTM and CDR2 is ANQGSEA. This CDR3 contains 11 residues. The CDR3 nucleotides read TGCAGCGCCCTTATCCTCACTGAAGCTTTCTTT. It is translated as CSALILTEAFF.

The rearrangement links TRBV20-1 to TRBJ1-5; tentative D call: TRBD1 (5 bases). Germline CDR1 and CDR2: DFQATT and SNEGSKA (reference sequence). The germline V and J ends were trimmed by 6 bases and 5 bases, with 11 bases remaining between them. The CDR3 loop spans 12 amino acids. CDR3 loop: CSAQGGDQPQHF. The CDR3 nucleotides read TGCAGTGCCCAGGGAGGGGATCAGCCCCAGCATTTT.

The rearrangement links TRBV20-1 to TRBJ2-1, with D tentatively TRBD2 (6 bases). CDR3 length equals 16 residues. Trimming took off 0 bases at V and 0 bases at J, with 12 bases between the two ends. Per germline, CDR1 DFQATT and CDR2 SNEGSKA (reference sequence). The CDR3 is CSARDQEGSSYNEQFF. CDR3 bases: TGCAGTGCTAGAGATCAGGAGGGGAGCTCCTACAATGAGCAGTTCTTC.

The rearrangement links TRBV14 to TRBJ2-5, with D uncertain. Trimming cost V 0 bases and J 5 bases, with 7 bases left between them. The length of the CDR3 is 13 residues. CDR1 is SGHDN, CDR2 FVKESK, per germline. CDR3 nucleotides: TGTGCCAGCAGCCAAGAATCGGTGGAGACCCAGTACTTC. It encodes CASSQESVETQYF.